This T cell receptor beta chain was found in a study of blood T cell repertoires in COVID-19. Overall study: Acute and convalescent COVID-19 samples came from the United States, Italy and Spain. T cells, B-cell-depleted T cells, or PBMCs provided the cDNA or gDNA that served as material.

Looked up from germline, CDR1 is SQVTM and CDR2 is ANQGSEA. Deletions cut 7 bases from V and 0 bases from J, with 19 bases between. The CDR3 is 15 residues long. Under the authors' procedure: The authors estimated nucleated cell counts from reference gene primer amplification. This table comes from immunoSEQ multiplex PCR, and its TCRdb copy is limited to in-frame clones, with some not included. Clone size and V and J calls were adopted from that table, with D and trimming inferred from the DNA. The table lists tens of thousands of clones, roughly 89% of them singletons. The rearrangement joins TRBV29-1 to TRBJ2-7; TRBD2 is a possible D gene (5 bases). Sequenced sample: peripheral blood. This clonotype originated in a woman between 50 and 59 years old with active COVID-19. In DNA form, the CDR3 reads TGCAGCGCCCGTGTTGGAACGGGGAACTCCTACGAGCAGTACTTC. This translates into CSARVGTGNSYEQYF.